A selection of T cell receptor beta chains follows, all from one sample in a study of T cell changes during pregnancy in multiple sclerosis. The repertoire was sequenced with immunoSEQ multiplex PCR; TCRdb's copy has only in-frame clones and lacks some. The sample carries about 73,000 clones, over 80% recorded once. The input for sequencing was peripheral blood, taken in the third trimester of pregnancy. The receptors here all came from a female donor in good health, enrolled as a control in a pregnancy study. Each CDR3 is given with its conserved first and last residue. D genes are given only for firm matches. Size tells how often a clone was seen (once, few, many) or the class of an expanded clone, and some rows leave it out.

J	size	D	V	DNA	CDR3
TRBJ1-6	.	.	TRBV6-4	TGTGCCAGCAGTCCGGAGCAGCACGACGATTCACCCCTCCACTTT	CASSPEQHDDSPLHF
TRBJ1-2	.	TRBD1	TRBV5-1	TGCGCCAGCAGCTTGGAGACAGGGATCCATGGCTACACCTTC	CASSLETGIHGYTF
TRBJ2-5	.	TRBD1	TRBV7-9	TGTGCCAGCAGCTTCGGTTGGACAGGGCGACAAGAGACCCAGTACTTC	CASSFGWTGRQETQYF
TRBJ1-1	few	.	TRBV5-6	TGTGCCAGCAGCCCAGTGCTGAACACTGAAGCTTTCTTT	CASSPVLNTEAFF
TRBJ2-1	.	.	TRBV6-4	TGTGCCAGCAGTGAAACCTTTAGACATGACCATGAGCAGTTCTTC	CASSETFRHDHEQFF
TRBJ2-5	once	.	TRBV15	TGTGCCACCAGCAGAGATAGCAGCTGGGAGACCCAGTACTTC	CATSRDSSWETQYF
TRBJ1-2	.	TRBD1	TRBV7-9	TGTGCCAGCAGACCGGGGACAGCCTTTTATGGCTACACCTTC	CASRPGTAFYGYTF
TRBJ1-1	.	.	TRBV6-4	TGTGCCAGCAGTGACGGAGAAGGGGTGGGCACTGAAGCTTTCTTT	CASSDGEGVGTEAFF
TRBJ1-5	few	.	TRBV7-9	TGTGCCAGCAGCTTAGGGGCAGGGGAAGACAATCAGCCCCAGCATTTT	CASSLGAGEDNQPQHF
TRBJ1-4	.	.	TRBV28	TGTGCCAGCCGTCCGCCAGGATCCACAGAAAAACTGTTTTTT	CASRPPGSTEKLFF
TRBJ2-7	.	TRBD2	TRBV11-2	TGTGCCAGCAGCTTTTCGACTAGCGGCTCCTACGAGCAGTACTTC	CASSFSTSGSYEQYF
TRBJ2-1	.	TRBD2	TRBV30	TGTGCCTGGAGTGTGGCGGGAGGGGGTAATGAGCAGTTCTTC	CAWSVAGGGNEQFF
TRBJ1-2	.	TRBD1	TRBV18	TGTGCCAGCTCACCCGGACAGGGACTTGGCTACACCTTC	CASSPGQGLGYTF
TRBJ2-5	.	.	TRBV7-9	TGTGCCAGCAGCCCCCCCCACGCGGGGGCCCAGTACCAAGAGACCCAGTACTTC	CASSPPHAGAQYQETQYF
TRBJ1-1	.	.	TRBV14	TGTGCCAGCAGCCAAGATTACAGGGTATCTGAAGCTTTCTTT	CASSQDYRVSEAFF
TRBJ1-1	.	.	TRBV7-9	TGTGCCAGCAGCCTAAGGGGGACGTTTGATGAAGCTTTCTTT	CASSLRGTFDEAFF
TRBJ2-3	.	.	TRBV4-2	TGTGCCAGCAGCCAAGATAGGACAGTTACTAGCACAGATACGCAGTATTTT	CASSQDRTVTSTDTQYF
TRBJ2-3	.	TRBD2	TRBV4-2	TGTGCCAGCAGCCAAGAAGGCGGGGGGCGCACAGATACGCAGTATTTT	CASSQEGGGRTDTQYF
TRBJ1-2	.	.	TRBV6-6	TGTGCCAGCAGAATGGGGGCAATCGATGGCTACACCTTC	CASRMGAIDGYTF
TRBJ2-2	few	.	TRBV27	TGTGCCAGCAGTTTTTATTACAGGGAGACCGGGGAGCTGTTTTTT	CASSFYYRETGELFF
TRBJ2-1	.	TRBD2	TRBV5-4	TGTGCCAGCAGCTTCGTAATAGCGGGAGAGAATGAGCAGTTCTTC	CASSFVIAGENEQFF
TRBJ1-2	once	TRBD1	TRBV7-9	TGTGCCAGCAGCTCGAACGACAGGGTTTTTCACTCTGGCTACACCTTC	CASSSNDRVFHSGYTF
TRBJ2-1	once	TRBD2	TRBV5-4	TGTGCCAGCAGCCCAGGACTAGCGGCCCCCTACAATGAGCAGTTCTTC	CASSPGLAAPYNEQFF